This T cell receptor beta chain was retrieved from a study of cytomegalovirus exposure and HLA in healthy donors. At the level of the study: A subsequent analysis reported that the roughly 130 validation repertoires were produced on the same platform that had also been used for the roughly 670 first-cohort repertoires.

Assay used: immunoSEQ multiplex PCR; TCRdb lists only in-frame clones, some missing. The sample yields some 110,000 clones, 88% seen once. The CDR3 sequence is 17 residues long. The germline CDR1 and CDR2 sequences are MDHEN and SYDVKM. Trimming took 4 bases from V and 1 from J; bases not matched to a gene: 8. The TCR originated in a man younger than 30 in good health and CMV-seropositive. Material: PBMCs. The chain joins TRBV28 to TRBJ1-5, with 9 bases matching TRBD1. The CDR3 DNA reads as TGTGCCAGCAGTTCGCCCGGGACAGGGTACAGCAATCAGCCCCAGCATTTT. This codes for CASSSPGTGYSNQPQHF.